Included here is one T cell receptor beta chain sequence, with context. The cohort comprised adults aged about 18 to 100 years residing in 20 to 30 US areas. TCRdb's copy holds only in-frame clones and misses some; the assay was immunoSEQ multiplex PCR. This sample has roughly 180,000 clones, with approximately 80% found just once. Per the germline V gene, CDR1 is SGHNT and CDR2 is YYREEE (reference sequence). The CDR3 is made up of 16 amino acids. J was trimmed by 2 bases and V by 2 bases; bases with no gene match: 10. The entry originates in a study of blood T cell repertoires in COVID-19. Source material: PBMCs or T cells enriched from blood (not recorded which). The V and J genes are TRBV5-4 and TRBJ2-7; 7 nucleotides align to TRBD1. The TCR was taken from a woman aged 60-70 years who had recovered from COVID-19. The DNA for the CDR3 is TGTGCCAGCAGCTTACAAATGGGCCAGGGGGCCTACGAGCAGTACTTC. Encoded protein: CASSLQMGQGAYEQYF.